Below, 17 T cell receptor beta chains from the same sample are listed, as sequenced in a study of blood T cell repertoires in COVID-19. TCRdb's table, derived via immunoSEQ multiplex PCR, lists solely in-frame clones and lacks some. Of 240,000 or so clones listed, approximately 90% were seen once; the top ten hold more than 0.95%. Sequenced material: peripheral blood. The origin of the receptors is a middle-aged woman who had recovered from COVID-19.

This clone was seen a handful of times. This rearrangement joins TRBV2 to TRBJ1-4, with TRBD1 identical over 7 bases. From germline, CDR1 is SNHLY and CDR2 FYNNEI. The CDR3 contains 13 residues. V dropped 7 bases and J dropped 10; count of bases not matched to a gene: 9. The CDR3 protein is CASTQTGRAKLFF. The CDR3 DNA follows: TGTGCCAGCACCCAGACAGGGCGGGCAAAACTGTTTTTT. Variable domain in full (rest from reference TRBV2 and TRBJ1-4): EPEVTQTPSHQVTQMGQEVILRCVPISNHLYFYWYRQILGQKVEFLVSFYNNEISEKSEIFDDQFSVERPDGSNFTLKIRSTKLEDSAMYFCASTQTGRAKLFFGSGTQLSVL.

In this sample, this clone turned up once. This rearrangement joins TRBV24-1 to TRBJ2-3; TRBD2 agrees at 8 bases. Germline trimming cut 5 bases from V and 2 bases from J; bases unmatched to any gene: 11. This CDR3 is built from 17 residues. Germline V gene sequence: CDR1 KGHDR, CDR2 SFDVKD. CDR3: CATSASPGTSSTDTQYF. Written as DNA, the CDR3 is TGTGCCACCAGTGCTTCCCCCGGGACTAGTTCCACAGATACGCAGTATTTT.

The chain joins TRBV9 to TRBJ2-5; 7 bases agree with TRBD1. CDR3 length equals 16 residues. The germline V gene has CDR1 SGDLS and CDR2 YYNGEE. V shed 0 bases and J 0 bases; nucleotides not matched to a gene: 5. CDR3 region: CASSVALTGNQETQYF. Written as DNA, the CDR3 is TGTGCCAGCAGCGTAGCCCTGACAGGGAACCAAGAGACCCAGTACTTC.

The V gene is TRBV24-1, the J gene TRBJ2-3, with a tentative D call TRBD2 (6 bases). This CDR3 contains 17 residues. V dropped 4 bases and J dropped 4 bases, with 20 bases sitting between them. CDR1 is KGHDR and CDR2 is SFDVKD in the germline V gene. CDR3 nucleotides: TGTGCCACCAGTGAAACCCCCGGGGGTCTCCTGCCAGATACGCAGTATTTT. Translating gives CATSETPGGLLPDTQYF.

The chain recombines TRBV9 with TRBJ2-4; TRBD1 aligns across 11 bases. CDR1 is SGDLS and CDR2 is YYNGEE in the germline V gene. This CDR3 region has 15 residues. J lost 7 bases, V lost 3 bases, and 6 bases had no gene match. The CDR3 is CASSAGQGATNIQYF. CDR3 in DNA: TGTGCCAGCAGCGCCGGACAGGGGGCAACGAACATTCAGTACTTC.

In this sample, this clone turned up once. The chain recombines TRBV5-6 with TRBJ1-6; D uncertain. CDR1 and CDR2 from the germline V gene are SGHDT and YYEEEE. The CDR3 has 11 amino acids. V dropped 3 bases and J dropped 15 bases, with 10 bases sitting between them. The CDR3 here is CASSSRGVLHF. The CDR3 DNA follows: TGTGCCAGCAGCTCCCGGGGAGTCCTCCACTTT.

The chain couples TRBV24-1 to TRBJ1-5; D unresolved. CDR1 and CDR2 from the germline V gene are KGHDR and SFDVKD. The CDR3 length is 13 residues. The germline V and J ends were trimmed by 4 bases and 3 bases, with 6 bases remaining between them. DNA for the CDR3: TGTGCCACCAGTGAGAGCCCCAATCAGCCCCAGCATTTT. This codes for CATSESPNQPQHF.

The CDR3 DNA sequence: TGTGCCACCAGTGACCCCAGGGGCCCCGGTGAAAAACTGTTTTTT. Translating gives CATSDPRGPGEKLFF. The chain carries TRBV24-1 and TRBJ1-4, with a possible D match to TRBD1 (6 bases). The V end lost 4 bases, the J end lost 7 bases, and 15 bases lay between the germline ends. CDR1 KGHDR and CDR2 SFDVKD come from the germline V gene. The CDR3 consists of 15 residues.

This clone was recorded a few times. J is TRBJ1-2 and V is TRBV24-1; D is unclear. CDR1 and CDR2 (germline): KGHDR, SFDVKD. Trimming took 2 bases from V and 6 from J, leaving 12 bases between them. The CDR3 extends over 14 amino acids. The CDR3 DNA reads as TGTGCCACCAGTGATTCAACCCTGCGAGATGGCTACACCTTC. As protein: CATSDSTLRDGYTF.

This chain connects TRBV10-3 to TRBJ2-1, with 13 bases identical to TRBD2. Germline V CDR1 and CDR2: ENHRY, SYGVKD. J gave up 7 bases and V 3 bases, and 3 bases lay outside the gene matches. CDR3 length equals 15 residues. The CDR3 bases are TGTGCCATCAGTGACCGGACTAGCGGGAGTAATGAGCAGTTCTTC. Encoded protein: CAISDRTSGSNEQFF.

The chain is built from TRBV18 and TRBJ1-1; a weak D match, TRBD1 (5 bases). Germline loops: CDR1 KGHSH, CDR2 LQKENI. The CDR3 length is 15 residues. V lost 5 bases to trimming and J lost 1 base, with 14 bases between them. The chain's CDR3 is CASSTSGGWNTEAFF. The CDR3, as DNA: TGTGCCAGCTCAACATCCGGGGGGTGGAACACTGAAGCTTTCTTT. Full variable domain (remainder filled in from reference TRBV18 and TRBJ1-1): NAGVMQNPRHLVRRRGQEARLRCSPMKGHSHVYWYRQLPEEGLKFMVYLQKENIIDESGMPKERFSAEFPKEGPSILRIQQVVRGDSAAYFCASSTSGGWNTEAFFGQGTRLTVV.

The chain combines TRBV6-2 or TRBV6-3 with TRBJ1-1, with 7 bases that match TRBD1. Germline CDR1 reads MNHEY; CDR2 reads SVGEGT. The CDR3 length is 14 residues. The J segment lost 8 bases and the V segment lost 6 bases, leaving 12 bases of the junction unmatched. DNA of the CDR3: TGTGCCAGCAGACCTCCCCGGGACAGCGGGGAAGCTTTCTTT. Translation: CASRPPRDSGEAFF.

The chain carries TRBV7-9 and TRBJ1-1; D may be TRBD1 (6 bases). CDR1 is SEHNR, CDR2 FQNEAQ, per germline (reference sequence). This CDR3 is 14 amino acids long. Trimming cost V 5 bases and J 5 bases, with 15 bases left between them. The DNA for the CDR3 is TGTGCCAGCAGCCCCCCGGGACAAGGGACTGAAGCTTTCTTT. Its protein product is CASSPPGQGTEAFF.

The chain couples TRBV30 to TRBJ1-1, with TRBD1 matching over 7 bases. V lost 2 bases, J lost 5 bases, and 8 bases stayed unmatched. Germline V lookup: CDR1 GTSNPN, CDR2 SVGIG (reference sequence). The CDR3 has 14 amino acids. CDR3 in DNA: TGTGCCTGGAGTAAACCAGCCAGGGGGACTGAAGCTTTCTTT. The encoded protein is CAWSKPARGTEAFF.

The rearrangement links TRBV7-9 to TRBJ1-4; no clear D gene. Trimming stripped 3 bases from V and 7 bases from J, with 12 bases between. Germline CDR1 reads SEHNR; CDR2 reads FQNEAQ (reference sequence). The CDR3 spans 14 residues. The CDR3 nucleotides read TGTGCCAGCAGCTTCGGAGTAGGTCGTGAAAAACTGTTTTTT. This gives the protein CASSFGVGREKLFF.

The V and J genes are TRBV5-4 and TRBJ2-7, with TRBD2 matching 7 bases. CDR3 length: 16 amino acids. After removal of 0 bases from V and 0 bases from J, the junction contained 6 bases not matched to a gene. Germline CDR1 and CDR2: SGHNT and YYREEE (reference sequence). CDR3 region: CASSLAGGGSSYEQYF. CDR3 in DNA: TGTGCCAGCAGCTTGGCTGGGGGGGGGAGCTCCTACGAGCAGTACTTC.

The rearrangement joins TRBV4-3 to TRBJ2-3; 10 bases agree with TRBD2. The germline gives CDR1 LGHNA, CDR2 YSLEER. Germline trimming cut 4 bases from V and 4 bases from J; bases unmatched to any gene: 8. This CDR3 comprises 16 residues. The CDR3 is CASSPGSGRSADTQYF. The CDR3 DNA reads TGCGCCAGCAGCCCCGGTAGCGGGAGGAGTGCAGATACGCAGTATTTT.